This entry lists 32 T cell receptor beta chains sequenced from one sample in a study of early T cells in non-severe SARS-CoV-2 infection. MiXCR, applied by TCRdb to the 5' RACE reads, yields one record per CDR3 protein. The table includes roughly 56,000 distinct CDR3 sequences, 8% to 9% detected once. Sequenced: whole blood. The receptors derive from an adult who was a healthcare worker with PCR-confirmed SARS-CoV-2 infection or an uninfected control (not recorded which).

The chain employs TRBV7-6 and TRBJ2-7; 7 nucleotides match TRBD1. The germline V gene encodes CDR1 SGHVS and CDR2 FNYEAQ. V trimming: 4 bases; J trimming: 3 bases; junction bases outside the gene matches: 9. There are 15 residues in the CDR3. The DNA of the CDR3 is TGTGCCAGCAGCTCGGGACCGGGACAGAGCTACGAGCAGTACTTC. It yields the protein CASSSGPGQSYEQYF.

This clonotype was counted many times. CDR3 in amino acids: CASSFLVLETQYF. CDR3 nucleotides: TGTGCCAGCAGTTTCCTTGTGTTGGAGACCCAGTACTTC. This sequence joins TRBV28 and TRBJ2-5; D is ambiguous. In germline, CDR1 is MDHEN, CDR2 SYDVKM. The CDR3 runs to 13 residues. V lost 3 bases and J lost 5, with 10 bases in between.

CDR3 DNA sequence: TGTGCCAGCGGTAACCCGGGACAGGGGGCCTACGAGCAGTACTTC. Translation: CASGNPGQGAYEQYF. The chain links TRBV28 to TRBJ2-7; TRBD1 agrees at 11 bases. CDR3 length: 15 amino acids. In germline, CDR1 is MDHEN, CDR2 SYDVKM. Trimming cost V 8 bases and J 2 bases; bases outside gene matches: 8.

CDR3: CASSSPSGRSLSGELFF. CDR3 sequence (DNA): TGTGCCAGCAGCTCTCCTAGCGGGAGGTCGCTGTCCGGGGAGCTGTTTTTT. V and J are TRBV7-9 and TRBJ2-2; 11 nucleotides agree with TRBD2. The CDR3 covers 17 residues. Trimming at V came to 4 bases and at J to 6 bases, leaving 10 bases not matched to a gene. Germline V gene data show CDR1 as SEHNR and CDR2 as FQNEAQ (reference sequence).

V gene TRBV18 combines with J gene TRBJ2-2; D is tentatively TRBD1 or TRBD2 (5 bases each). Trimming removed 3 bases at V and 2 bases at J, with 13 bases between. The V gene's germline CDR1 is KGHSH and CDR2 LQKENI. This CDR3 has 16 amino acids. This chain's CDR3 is CASSPAGTLNTGELFF. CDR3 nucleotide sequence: TGTGCCAGCTCACCGGCCGGGACCCTTAACACCGGGGAGCTGTTTTTT.

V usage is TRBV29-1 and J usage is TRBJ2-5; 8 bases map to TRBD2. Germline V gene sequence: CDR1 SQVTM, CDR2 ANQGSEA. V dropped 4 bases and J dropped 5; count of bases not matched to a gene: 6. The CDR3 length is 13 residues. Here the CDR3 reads CSVVGAGVETQYF. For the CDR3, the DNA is TGCAGCGTTGTAGGAGCGGGAGTTGAGACCCAGTACTTC.

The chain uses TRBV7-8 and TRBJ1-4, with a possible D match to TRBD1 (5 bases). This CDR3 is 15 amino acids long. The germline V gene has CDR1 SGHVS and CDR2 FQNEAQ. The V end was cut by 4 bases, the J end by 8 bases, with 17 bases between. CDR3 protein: CASSSTRHRNEKLFF. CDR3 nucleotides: TGTGCCAGCAGCTCAACCCGACACAGGAACGAAAAACTGTTTTTT.

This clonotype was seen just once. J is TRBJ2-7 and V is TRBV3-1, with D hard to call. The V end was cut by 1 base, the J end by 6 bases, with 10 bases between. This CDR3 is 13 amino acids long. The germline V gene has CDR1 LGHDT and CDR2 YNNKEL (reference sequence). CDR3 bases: TGTGCCAGCAGCCAAGTTGGGAAGTCCGAGCAGTACTTC. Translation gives CASSQVGKSEQYF.

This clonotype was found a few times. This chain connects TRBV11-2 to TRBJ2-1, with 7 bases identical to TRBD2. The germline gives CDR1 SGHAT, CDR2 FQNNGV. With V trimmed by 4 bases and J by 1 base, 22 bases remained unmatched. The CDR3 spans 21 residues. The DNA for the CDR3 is TGTGCCAGCAGCTCACACCGATTCACTGTCGGCGGGGGTTGGTCCTACAATGAGCAGTTCTTC. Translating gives CASSSHRFTVGGGWSYNEQFF.

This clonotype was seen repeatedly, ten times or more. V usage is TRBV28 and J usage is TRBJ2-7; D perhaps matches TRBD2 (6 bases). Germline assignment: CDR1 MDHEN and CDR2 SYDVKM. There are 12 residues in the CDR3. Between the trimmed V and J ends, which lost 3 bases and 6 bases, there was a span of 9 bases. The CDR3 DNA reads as TGTGCCAGCAGTTTCCAGGGAGGCGAGCAGTACTTC. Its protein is CASSFQGGEQYF. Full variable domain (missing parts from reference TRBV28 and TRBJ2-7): DVKVTQSSRYLVKRTGEKVFLECVQDMDHENMFWYRQDPGLGLRLIYFSYDVKMKEKGDIPEGYSVSREKKERFSLILESASTNQTSMYLCASSFQGGEQYFGPGTRLTVT.

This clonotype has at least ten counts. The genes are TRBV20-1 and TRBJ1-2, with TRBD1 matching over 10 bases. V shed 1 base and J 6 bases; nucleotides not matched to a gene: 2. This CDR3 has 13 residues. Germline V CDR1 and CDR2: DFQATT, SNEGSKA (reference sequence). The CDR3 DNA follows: TGCAGTGCTAGAGGAGGGACAGGGGATGGCTACACCTTC. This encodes CSARGGTGDGYTF.

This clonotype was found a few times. CDR3: CASTHSGIKSYEQYF. CDR3 nucleotide sequence: TGTGCCAGCACCCATAGCGGAATCAAATCCTACGAGCAGTACTTC. The chain recombines TRBV25-1 with TRBJ2-7; D is possibly TRBD2 (6 bases). The CDR3 covers 15 residues. The germline gives CDR1 MGHDK, CDR2 SYGVNS. Trimming cost V 7 bases and J 1 base, with 17 bases left between them.

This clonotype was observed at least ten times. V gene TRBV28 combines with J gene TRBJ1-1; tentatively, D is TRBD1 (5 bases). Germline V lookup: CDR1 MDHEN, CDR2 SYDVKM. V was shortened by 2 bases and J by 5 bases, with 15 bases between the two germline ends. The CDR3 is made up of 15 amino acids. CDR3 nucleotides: TGTGCCAGCAGTTTAACGGGGGGATACGGAACTGAAGCTTTCTTT. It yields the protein CASSLTGGYGTEAFF.

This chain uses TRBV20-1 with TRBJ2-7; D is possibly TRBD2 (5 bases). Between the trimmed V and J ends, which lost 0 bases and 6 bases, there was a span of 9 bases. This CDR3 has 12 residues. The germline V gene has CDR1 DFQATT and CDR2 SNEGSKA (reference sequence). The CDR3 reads CSARDRDVEQYF. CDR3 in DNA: TGCAGTGCTAGAGACCGGGATGTCGAGCAGTACTTC.

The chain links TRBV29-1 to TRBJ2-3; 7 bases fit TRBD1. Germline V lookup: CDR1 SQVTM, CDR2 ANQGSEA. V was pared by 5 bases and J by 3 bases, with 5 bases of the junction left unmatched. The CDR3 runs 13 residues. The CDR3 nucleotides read TGCAGCGTTCGACAGGGTTTGACAGATACGCAGTATTTT. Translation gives CSVRQGLTDTQYF.

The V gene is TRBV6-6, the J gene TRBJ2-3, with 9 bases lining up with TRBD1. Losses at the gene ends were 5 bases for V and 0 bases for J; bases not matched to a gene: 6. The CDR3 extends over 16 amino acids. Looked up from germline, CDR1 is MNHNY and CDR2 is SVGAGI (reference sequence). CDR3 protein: CASSKPGQGSTDTQYF. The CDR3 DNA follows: TGTGCCAGCAGTAAGCCGGGACAGGGAAGCACAGATACGCAGTATTTT.

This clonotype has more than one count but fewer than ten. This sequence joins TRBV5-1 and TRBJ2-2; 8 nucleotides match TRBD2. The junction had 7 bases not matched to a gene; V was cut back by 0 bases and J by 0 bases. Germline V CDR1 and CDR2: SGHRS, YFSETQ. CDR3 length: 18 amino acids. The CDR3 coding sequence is TGCGCCAGCAGCTTGGGAGCGTTAGCGGGGACGAACACCGGGGAGCTGTTTTTT. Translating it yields CASSLGALAGTNTGELFF.

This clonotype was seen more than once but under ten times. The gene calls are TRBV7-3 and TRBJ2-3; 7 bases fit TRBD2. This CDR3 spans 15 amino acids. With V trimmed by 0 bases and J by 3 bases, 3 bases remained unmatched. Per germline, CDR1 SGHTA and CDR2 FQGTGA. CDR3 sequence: CASSLTLATTDTQYF. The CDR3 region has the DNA TGTGCCAGCAGCTTAACACTAGCGACTACAGATACGCAGTATTTT.

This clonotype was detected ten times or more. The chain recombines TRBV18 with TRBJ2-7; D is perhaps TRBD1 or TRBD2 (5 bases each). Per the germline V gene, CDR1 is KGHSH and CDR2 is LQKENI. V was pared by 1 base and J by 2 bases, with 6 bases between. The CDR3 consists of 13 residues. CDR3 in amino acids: CASSPRGPYEQYF. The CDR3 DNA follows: TGTGCCAGCTCACCACGGGGACCCTACGAGCAGTACTTC.

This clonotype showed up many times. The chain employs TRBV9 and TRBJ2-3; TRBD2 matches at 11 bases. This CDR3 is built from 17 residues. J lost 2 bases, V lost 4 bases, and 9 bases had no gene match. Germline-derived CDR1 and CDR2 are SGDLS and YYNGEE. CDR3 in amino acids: CASSLSSGGANTDTQYF. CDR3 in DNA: TGTGCCAGCAGCCTAAGTAGCGGGGGGGCCAACACAGATACGCAGTATTTT.

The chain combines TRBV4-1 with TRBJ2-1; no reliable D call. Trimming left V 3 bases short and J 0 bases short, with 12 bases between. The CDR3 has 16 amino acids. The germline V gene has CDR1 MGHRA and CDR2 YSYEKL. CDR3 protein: CASSHGRTTSYNEQFF. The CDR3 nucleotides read TGCGCCAGCAGCCACGGACGGACCACCTCCTACAATGAGCAGTTCTTC.

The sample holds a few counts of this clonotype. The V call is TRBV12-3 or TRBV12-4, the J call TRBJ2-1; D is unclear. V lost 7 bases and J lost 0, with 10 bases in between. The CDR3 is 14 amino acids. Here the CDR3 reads CASKDGRSYNEQFF. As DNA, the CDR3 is TGTGCCAGCAAGGACGGCCGCTCCTACAATGAGCAGTTCTTC.

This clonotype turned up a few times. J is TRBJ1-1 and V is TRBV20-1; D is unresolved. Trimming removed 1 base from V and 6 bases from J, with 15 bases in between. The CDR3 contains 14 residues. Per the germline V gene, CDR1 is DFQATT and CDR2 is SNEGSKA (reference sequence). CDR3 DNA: TGCAGTGCTAGAGGGGAGATCCGGAGGGCTGAAGCTTTCTTT. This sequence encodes CSARGEIRRAEAFF.

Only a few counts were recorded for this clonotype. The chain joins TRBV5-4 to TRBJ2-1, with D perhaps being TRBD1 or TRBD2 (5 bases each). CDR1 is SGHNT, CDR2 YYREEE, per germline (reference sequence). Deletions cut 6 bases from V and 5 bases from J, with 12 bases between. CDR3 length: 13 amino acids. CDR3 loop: CASTEGPNNEQFF. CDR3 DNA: TGTGCCAGCACCGAGGGACCAAACAATGAGCAGTTCTTC.

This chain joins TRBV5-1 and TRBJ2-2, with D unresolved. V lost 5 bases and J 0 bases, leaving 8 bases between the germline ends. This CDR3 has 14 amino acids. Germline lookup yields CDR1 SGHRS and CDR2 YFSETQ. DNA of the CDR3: TGCGCCAGCAGAACGGTTGCGAACACCGGGGAGCTGTTTTTT. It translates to CASRTVANTGELFF. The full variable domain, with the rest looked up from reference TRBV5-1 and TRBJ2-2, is KAGVTQTPRYLIKTRGQQVTLSCSPISGHRSVSWYQQTPGQGLQFLFEYFSETQRNKGNFPGRFSGRQFSNSRSEMNVSTLELGDSALYLCASRTVANTGELFFGEGSRLTVL.

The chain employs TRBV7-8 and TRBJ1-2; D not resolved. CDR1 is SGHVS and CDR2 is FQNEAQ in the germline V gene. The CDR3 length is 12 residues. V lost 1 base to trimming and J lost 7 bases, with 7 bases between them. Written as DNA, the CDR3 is TGTGCCAGCAGCTTAGAAGGGTTTGGCTACACCTTC. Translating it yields CASSLEGFGYTF.

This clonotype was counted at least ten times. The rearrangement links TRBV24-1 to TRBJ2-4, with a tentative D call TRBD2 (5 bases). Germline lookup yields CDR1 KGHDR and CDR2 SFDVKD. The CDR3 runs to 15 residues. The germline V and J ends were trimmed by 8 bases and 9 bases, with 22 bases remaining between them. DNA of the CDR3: TGTGCCACCATTCCCCAAGGAGGCGAGATAGGCATTCAGTACTTC. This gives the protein CATIPQGGEIGIQYF.

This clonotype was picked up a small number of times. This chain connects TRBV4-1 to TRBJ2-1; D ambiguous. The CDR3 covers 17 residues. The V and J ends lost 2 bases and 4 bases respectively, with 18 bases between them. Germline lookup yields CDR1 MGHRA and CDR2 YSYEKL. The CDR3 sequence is CASSQIPRRKKYNEQFF. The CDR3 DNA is TGCGCCAGCAGCCAAATCCCGAGGCGGAAGAAGTACAATGAGCAGTTCTTC.

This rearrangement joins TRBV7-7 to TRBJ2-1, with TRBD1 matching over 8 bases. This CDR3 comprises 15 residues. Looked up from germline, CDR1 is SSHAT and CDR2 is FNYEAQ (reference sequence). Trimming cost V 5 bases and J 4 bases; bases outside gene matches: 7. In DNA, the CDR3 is TGTGCCAGCAGCCCGGGACAGGCCGTTTACAATGAGCAGTTCTTC. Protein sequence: CASSPGQAVYNEQFF. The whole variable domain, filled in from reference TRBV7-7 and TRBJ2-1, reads GAGVSQSPRYKVTKRGQDVTLRCDPISSHATLYWYQQALGQGPEFLTYFNYEAQPDKSGLPSDRFSAERPEGSISTLTIQRTEQRDSAMYRCASSPGQAVYNEQFFGPGTRLTVL.

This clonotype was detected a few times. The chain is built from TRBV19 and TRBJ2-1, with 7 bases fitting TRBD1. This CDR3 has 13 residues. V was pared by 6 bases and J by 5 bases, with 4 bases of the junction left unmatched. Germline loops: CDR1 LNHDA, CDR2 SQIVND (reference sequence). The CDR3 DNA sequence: TGTGCCAGTAGCTTGGACAGGAACAATGAGCAGTTCTTC. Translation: CASSLDRNNEQFF.

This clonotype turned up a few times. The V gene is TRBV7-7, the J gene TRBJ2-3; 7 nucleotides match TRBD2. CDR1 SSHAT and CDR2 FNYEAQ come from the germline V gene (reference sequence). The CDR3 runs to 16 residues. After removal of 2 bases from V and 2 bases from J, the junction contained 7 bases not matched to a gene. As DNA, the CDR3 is TGTGCCAGCAGCTTACTCGCGGGGGACCCCACAGATACGCAGTATTTT. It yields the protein CASSLLAGDPTDTQYF.

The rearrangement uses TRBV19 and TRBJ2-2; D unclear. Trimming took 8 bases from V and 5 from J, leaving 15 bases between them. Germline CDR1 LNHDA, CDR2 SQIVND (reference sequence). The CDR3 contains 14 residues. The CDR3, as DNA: TGTGCCAGTGCTAGGTGGCGGCGGACCGGGGAGCTGTTTTTT. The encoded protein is CASARWRRTGELFF. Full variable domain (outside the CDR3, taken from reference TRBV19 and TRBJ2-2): DGGITQSPKYLFRKEGQNVTLSCEQNLNHDAMYWYRQDPGQGLRLIYYSQIVNDFQKGDIAEGYSVSREKKESFPLTVTSAQKNPTAFYLCASARWRRTGELFFGEGSRLTVL.